One and the same sample provided the 14 T cell receptor beta chains below, sequenced in a study of blood T cell repertoires in COVID-19. Repertoires were generated with immunoSEQ multiplex PCR, while TCRdb's copy carries only in-frame clones and drops some. The sample lists some 95,000 clones, more than 60% occurring once. The sample taken for sequencing was peripheral blood. These receptors were collected from a man between 65 and 85 years old with acute or convalescent COVID-19.

The chain links TRBV28 to TRBJ2-3; D is perhaps TRBD1 (5 bases). The germline V and J ends were trimmed by 7 bases and 1 base, with 15 bases remaining between them. The germline V gene encodes CDR1 MDHEN and CDR2 SYDVKM. The length of the CDR3 is 15 residues. The CDR3 is CASTDPRAGTDTQYF. CDR3 sequence (DNA): TGTGCCAGCACGGATCCCAGGGCGGGCACAGATACGCAGTATTTT.

The V gene is TRBV5-6, the J gene TRBJ1-5; 7 bases map to TRBD1. CDR1 is SGHDT, CDR2 YYEEEE, per germline. Trimming cost V 4 bases and J 6 bases; bases outside gene matches: 10. The CDR3 totals 15 residues. CDR3: CASSLLRQGIQPQHF. CDR3 in DNA: TGTGCCAGCAGCCTATTGAGACAGGGAATTCAGCCCCAGCATTTT.

CDR3 sequence reads: CASSPVQTSGEQYF. CDR3 DNA: TGTGCCAGCAGCCCGGTCCAAACTAGCGGCGAGCAGTACTTC. This chain links TRBV3-1 (or the pseudogene TRBV3-2) with TRBJ2-7; the match to TRBD2 covers 8 bases. J gave up 6 bases and V 4 bases, and 8 bases lay outside the gene matches. This CDR3 is built from 14 residues. Looked up from germline, CDR1 is LGHDT and CDR2 is YNNKEL (reference sequence).

The genes are TRBV19 and TRBJ2-5, with D possibly being TRBD1 (5 bases). There are 13 residues in the CDR3. The V and J ends lost 4 bases and 4 bases respectively, with 10 bases between them. Germline V CDR1 and CDR2: LNHDA, SQIVND (reference sequence). CDR3 in amino acids: CASSRGRAETQYF. The CDR3 DNA is TGTGCCAGTAGTAGAGGCAGGGCAGAGACCCAGTACTTC.

The chain employs TRBV5-4 and TRBJ2-2; D may be TRBD2 (6 bases). CDR3 length: 16 residues. Germline CDR1 and CDR2: SGHNT and YYREEE (reference sequence). Deletions cut 0 bases from V and 1 base from J, with 10 bases between. CDR3: CASSLDPGGNTGELFF. The CDR3 DNA reads as TGTGCCAGCAGCTTGGATCCCGGGGGGAACACCGGGGAGCTGTTTTTT.

The chain has TRBV27 and TRBJ1-3; 7 bases are a match to TRBD1. V was clipped by 5 bases and J by 7 bases; unmatched bases: 14. The CDR3 is 16 residues long. Germline V gene lookup returns CDR1 MNHEY and CDR2 SMNVEV (reference sequence). The CDR3 sequence is CASSQDRPQQGNTIYF. The DNA for the CDR3 is TGTGCCAGCAGTCAGGACAGGCCTCAACAAGGGAACACCATATATTTT.

This chain uses TRBV10-3 with TRBJ2-7, with 8 bases lining up with TRBD2. From germline, CDR1 is ENHRY and CDR2 SYGVKD. Unmatched junction bases numbered 14, after V lost 7 bases and J lost 3 bases. The CDR3 is made up of 16 amino acids. Written as DNA, the CDR3 is TGTGCCATCAAGAGTAGCGGGGCGGGCGCGTACTACGAGCAGTACTTC. It encodes CAIKSSGAGAYYEQYF.

The chain combines TRBV19 with TRBJ1-1; TRBD1 is a possible D gene (6 bases). With 6 bases removed from V and 3 bases from J, the gap between germline ends came to 11 bases. This CDR3 is built from 13 residues. The germline V gene has CDR1 LNHDA and CDR2 SQIVND (reference sequence). The CDR3 sequence: CASSVKGDTEAFF. In nucleotides, the CDR3 is TGTGCCAGTAGCGTTAAGGGGGACACTGAAGCTTTCTTT. Full variable domain (missing parts from reference TRBV19 and TRBJ1-1): DGGITQSPKYLFRKEGQNVTLSCEQNLNHDAMYWYRQDPGQGLRLIYYSQIVNDFQKGDIAEGYSVSREKKESFPLTVTSAQKNPTAFYLCASSVKGDTEAFFGQGTRLTVV.

The V call is TRBV5-1, the J call TRBJ2-3, with 9 nucleotides matching TRBD2. The CDR3 is made up of 14 amino acids. After removal of 2 bases from V and 4 bases from J, the junction contained 2 bases not matched to a gene. Germline V gene sequence: CDR1 SGHRS, CDR2 YFSETQ. CDR3 amino acids: CASSFSGSPDTQYF. CDR3 sequence (DNA): TGCGCCAGCAGCTTTAGCGGGAGCCCAGATACGCAGTATTTT.

V gene TRBV4-1 combines with J gene TRBJ1-1; TRBD1 might be the D (6 bases). V lost 4 bases, J lost 3 bases, and 21 bases lay in between. The CDR3 covers 17 residues. Germline V lookup: CDR1 MGHRA, CDR2 YSYEKL. CDR3 residues: CASSPRKMAGADTEAFF. CDR3 in DNA: TGCGCCAGCAGCCCGCGCAAAATGGCGGGGGCGGACACTGAAGCTTTCTTT.

This clone was seen just once. This sequence joins TRBV9 and TRBJ2-1, with 8 nucleotides matching TRBD2. V was pared by 4 bases and J by 7 bases, with 7 bases of the junction left unmatched. The germline V gene has CDR1 SGDLS and CDR2 YYNGEE. CDR3 length: 14 residues. CDR3: CASSPREGHNEQFF. Written as DNA, the CDR3 is TGTGCCAGCAGCCCCCGGGAGGGCCATAATGAGCAGTTCTTC.

The gene calls are TRBV4-3 and TRBJ1-1; D perhaps matches TRBD1 (5 bases). CDR1 LGHNA and CDR2 YSLEER come from the germline V gene. CDR3 length equals 15 residues. Trimming shortened V by 0 bases and J by 5 bases, and 13 bases separated the two germline ends. CDR3 sequence: CASSQDTGGRTEAFF. CDR3 in DNA: TGCGCCAGCAGCCAAGATACAGGAGGGAGGACTGAAGCTTTCTTT.

This clone was picked up one time. The chain links TRBV10-3 to TRBJ1-5, with TRBD1 matching 7 bases. Per the germline V gene, CDR1 is ENHRY and CDR2 is SYGVKD. J was trimmed by 3 bases and V by 9 bases; bases with no gene match: 5. The CDR3 consists of 13 residues. CDR3 in amino acids: CAMRQGPNQPQHF. CDR3 in DNA: TGTGCCATGAGACAGGGCCCCAATCAGCCCCAGCATTTT.

The J gene is TRBJ1-5, the V gene TRBV21-1; TRBD1 is the table's D call, not checked against the DNA. TRBV21-1 represents a pseudogene. CDR3 length equals 18 residues. This chain's CDR3 is CASSKRTGGSLSNQPQHF. The CDR3 nucleotides read TGTGCCAGCAGCAAGAGGACAGGAGGTTCCCTTAGCAATCAGCCCCAGCATTTT.